The present entry profiles one TCR beta chain with its context. No cognate antigen has been identified for it. Per-base quality was not reported, and no clone a single base away is much larger than it. These data originate in a study of cytomegalovirus exposure and HLA in healthy donors (dated by TCRdb to about 2017). About the study as a whole: An earlier analysis of roughly 500 of the donors reported 250 to 300 Gb of sequence data and around 110 million unique TCR beta sequences from 150 million to 200 million T cells. About 330 gigabases of sequencing data and around 88 million unique TCR sequences made up an early release that covered approximately 700 HLA-typed donors. Of the roughly 410 genotyped donors, 81% were placed in the genetic ancestry cluster associated with self-reported Caucasian donors. The study aimed to test whether cataloging public T cell receptors could reveal signatures of past pathogen exposure. The study profiled the T cell repertoires of 666 subjects by immunosequencing and related them to cytomegalovirus serostatus. Along with the roughly 700-subject first cohort, a separate validation cohort of approximately 110 different subjects was used. The study combined high-throughput TCR immunosequencing, statistical association of individual TCRs with disease status, and machine learning to predict cytomegalovirus infection status. A later analysis re-analyzed previously published TCR beta repertoires from 600 to 850 donors and added high-resolution HLA genotyping to study TCR occurrence patterns. The later analysis used no new phenotypic data to find candidate immune exposures, relying instead on TCR beta sequences and their occurrence across donors. To decide whether each TCR beta V gene segment behaved as functional or pseudogenic, an earlier analysis of 587 of the donors relied on high-throughput TCR beta sequencing. Donor age, sex, ethnicity and CMV serostatus were collected together with the repertoire data. In a later genetic analysis, genome-wide SNP genotypes for about 55% of the 666 donors were used, and that subset was treated as a discovery cohort. Every repertoire in the discovery cohort had been generated on one and the same sequencing platform. HLA typing covered class I and class II loci at four-digit resolution. Typing coverage varied by locus: roughly 629-640 donors for A, B, C, DRB1 and DQB1; approximately 500 for DQA1; around 570 for DPA1; roughly 450 for DPB1. Several DR-DQ haplotypes were treated as single units for association and clustering because of strong linkage in the cohort. Among some 410 genotyped donors of the cohort, an average of around 240,000 unique TCR beta nucleotide sequences were sequenced per donor, roughly a sixth of them non-productive.

Library preparation employed the immunoSEQ multiplex PCR assay. A mixture of 60 forward primers for TCR Vbeta segments and 13 reverse primers for TCR Jbeta segments was used in the multiplex PCR. Amplification of the CDR3 region of rearranged TCR beta genes was performed with a multiplex PCR assay on genomic DNA. The amplified TCR beta libraries were sequenced on the Illumina HiSeq System as 87-base-pair reads. In the authors' own workflow: Across the roughly 700 repertoires, a later analysis counted around 80 million unique TCR beta chains, 8.5 million to 12 million of which were shared by at least two donors. Raw reads were error-corrected and collapsed into unique sequences by a nearest-neighbor algorithm in which closely related sequences were merged to remove PCR and sequencing errors. V, D and J gene segments were assigned by aligning CDR3 sequences to IMGT reference sequences. For a sequence to be retained, a match of at least six nucleotides was required to both a V gene segment and a J gene segment. Rearrangements were classified as productive when the CDR3 lacked stop codons and remained in frame with V and J, and all other rearrangements were classified as non-productive. Following IMGT convention, CDR3 was defined as the stretch from the second conserved V-encoded cysteine to the conserved J-encoded phenylalanine. The earlier analysis of 500 to 650 of the donors excluded any sequence lacking an unambiguous match to a single V gene segment. In an earlier analysis of about 590 of the donors, a V segment was called functional when productive rearrangements were above 56.7%, and segregating when the standard deviation between donors exceeded 5%. A statistical classification framework was developed to diagnose cytomegalovirus status using the catalog of TCR beta chain sequences. In a later analysis, TCR nucleotide sequences were compared against IMGT/GENE-DB human TR gene sequences so that V and J genes could be assigned. The TCRdist pipeline was used in a later analysis to assign CDR3 sequences and most-parsimonious VDJ recombination scenarios. A later analysis defined each TCR beta chain by its CDR3 amino acid sequence plus V-gene family, and excluded reads lacking a unique V-gene family. As a way to deal with suspected cross-contamination and a sequencing artifact, a later analysis dropped under 600 nucleotide sequences that were highly shared and had low generation probability. In a later analysis, a clonal expansion index for each public chain was calculated from normalized within-repertoire ranks of inferred template counts. A later analysis computed generation probabilities with a VDJ recombination model fitted to out-of-frame rearrangements, and checked the results against IGoR. In a later analysis, TCR-TCR, TCR-HLA and TCR-CMV co-occurrence was scored with hypergeometric tests, and a repertoire-size bias correction was applied to TCR pairs. False discovery rates were estimated in a later analysis by permuting HLA or CMV assignments 20 times. In a later analysis, co-occurring TCRs were grouped with DBSCAN, and TCRdist sequence similarity was added when clustering was performed within HLA-allele-positive subsets. For co-occurrence clustering, repertoires with fewer than 30,000 or more than 120,000 public chains were excluded, along with about five repertoires with anomalous nucleotide sharing. TCRdb carries this immuneACCESS record with in-frame sequences only. Its versions omit some clonotypes, under half of them owing to an unresolved V gene in the studies checked, with the rest unexplained. From that table come the V and J calls and clone size; the DNA was used to work out D and trimming. The sample records 170,000 or so clones, around 80% of which are singletons. The top ten clones comprise around 0.46% of the sample.

The CDR3 runs 16 residues from the cysteine to the phenylalanine. Of the read, only the CDR3 DNA is kept; its 48 bases are in frame from base 1. From a lookup of the germline V gene, CDR1 and CDR2 are MDHEN and SYDVKM. The trim is 3 bases for V and 7 bases for J, with a gap of 21 bases between the germline ends. The paper as a whole reports these results and caveats: A cluster of highly shared sequence variants was judged likely to represent a technical artifact of the sequencing pipeline. A further reported finding was that TCR beta sequences accurately predicted the HLA-A and HLA-B alleles for most subjects in the first cohort. Some IMGT-functional V segments, including TRBV6-2 and TRBV6-3, could not be distinguished by the 87-base-pair reads and were therefore excluded. When HLA alleles, especially DR and DQ, strongly co-occurred, attributing TCR associations to individual alleles was difficult. According to a later analysis, TCR association rates differed among HLA loci, with DRB1 alleles showing the most associated TCRs and HLA-C alleles showing the fewest. Only TCR beta chains were sequenced in this cohort, and the absence of alpha or paired-chain data limited detectable features. In a later analysis, several top co-occurrence clusters were reported to appear linked to parvovirus B19, influenza, CMV and Epstein-Barr virus. In a later genetic analysis, a missense DCLRE1C variant was associated with V-gene and J-gene trimming of TCR beta chains, and the association was replicated in an independent cohort. Correlated functional status among segregating V segments might be attributable to linkage disequilibrium, but an unknown experimental factor could not be ruled out. Most TCR sequences were observed very rarely across donors, whereas some public TCRs were present in many individuals. Broadly in line with IMGT annotations, most TCR beta V segments showed up in productive rearrangements about 87% or about 30% of the time in an earlier analysis of under 700 of the donors. A few of the identified cytomegalovirus-associated TCR beta chains were confirmed in vitro to be specific for cytomegalovirus antigens. Because HLA typing was unavailable for some donors at each locus, only the typed subset was used in association tests. A total of 164 TCR beta chains were listed by the study as associated with cytomegalovirus. The classifier was reported to diagnose cytomegalovirus status with high specificity and sensitivity in both the original cohort and the validation cohort. It was suggested by the authors that the approach could potentially be generalized to other disease states and immunological phenotypes. Presence/absence analyses assumed roughly uniform sequencing depth across donors, an assumption that may not hold. In a later genetic analysis, fewer N-insertions in productive TCRs were reported among donors in an Asian-associated ancestry cluster than the roughly 710-donor mean. Around 16 rarely observed V segments, including chromosome 9 orphons, were excluded from the earlier analysis of about 610 of the donors because counts were too low. At a false discovery rate of 0.05, a later analysis linked under 20,000 TCR beta sequences to specific HLA alleles. Most CMV-associated TCR beta chains appeared to be HLA-restricted in a later analysis, and the HLA associations seemed to be driven largely by CMV exposure. Compared with equally common non-associated chains, HLA-associated TCR beta chains in a later analysis were more clonally expanded and had lower generation probabilities. For the cohort, immune exposure information was limited to CMV serostatus.

In total, 666 healthy bone marrow donors made up the cohort. Cohort members were all nominally healthy when sampled, although unrecorded immune exposures were likely present. The donor was CMV seronegative and belonged to the group of under 400 seronegative cohort members. A peripheral blood sample was collected from each donor, and TCR beta sequencing was performed on peripheral blood mononuclear cells. The Qiagen DNeasy Blood Extraction Kit was used to extract genomic DNA from the blood cell samples. This chain joins TRBV28 to TRBJ1-1; TRBD1 is possibly the D segment (5 matching bases). The sequence derives from a woman between 50 and 59 years old in good health and CMV-seronegative. Sequenced material: PBMCs. The bases are TGTGCCAGCAGTTTCCTTAGCGGGGGAGGGTTCGGTGAAGCTTTCTTT. Translated, this gives CASSFLSGGGFGEAFF.